A single sample gave rise to the 9 T cell receptor beta chains below, sequenced in a study of beta chain features in type 1 diabetes. Reverse transcription of all isolated RNA meant that expressed TCRB transcripts were sequenced. Profiling relied on immunoSEQ multiplex PCR, and the TCRdb table lists in-frame clones only, not all of them. The table records 450,000 to 550,000 clones, about 32% of them present only once. The sample consisted of naive CD4+ T cells from blood. The receptor source for this set is a man aged 18-30 years in good health.

The table lists this clone with a few counts. This sample includes further DNA sequences coding for the same CDR3. The chain combines TRBV30 with TRBJ2-7; D is unclear. This CDR3 has 11 residues. Looked up from germline, CDR1 is GTSNPN and CDR2 is SVGIG (reference sequence). The germline V and J ends were trimmed by 5 bases and 3 bases, with 8 bases remaining between them. Here the CDR3 reads CAWGRDYEQYF. CDR3 sequence (DNA): TGTGCCTGGGGTCGCGACTACGAGCAGTACTTC. Looking up the rest from reference TRBV30 and TRBJ2-7 gives the full variable domain: SQTIHQWPATLVQPVGSPLSLECTVEGTSNPNLYWYRQAAGRGLQLLFYSVGIGQISSEVPQNLSASRPQDRQFILSSKKLLLSDSGFYLCAWGRDYEQYFGPGTRLTVT.

The rearrangement links TRBV9 to TRBJ2-1, with D perhaps TRBD2 (6 bases). Germline V gives CDR1 SGDLS, CDR2 YYNGEE. Trimming removed 2 bases at V and 9 bases at J, with 12 bases between. This CDR3 comprises 13 residues. The CDR3 spells CASSVLSGFEQFF. The CDR3, as DNA: TGTGCCAGCAGCGTCCTCAGCGGGTTTGAGCAGTTCTTC. The full variable domain, its missing parts supplied by reference TRBV9 and TRBJ2-1, is DSGVTQTPKHLITATGQRVTLRCSPRSGDLSVYWYQQSLDQGLQFLIQYYNGEERAKGNILERFSAQQFPDLHSELNLSSLELGDSALYFCASSVLSGFEQFFGPGTRLTVL.

Notes on this clone: Other DNA sequences within the sample encode an identical CDR3. V usage is TRBV7-3 and J usage is TRBJ2-1, with D unclear. Per germline, CDR1 SGHTA and CDR2 FQGTGA. V dropped 5 bases and J dropped 3 bases, with 11 bases sitting between them. This CDR3 is 14 amino acids long. The CDR3 loop reads CASSPGQSYNEQFF. DNA of the CDR3: TGTGCCAGCAGCCCTGGGCAGAGCTACAATGAGCAGTTCTTC.

This clone turned up a few times. Within the sample, other DNA sequences also encode this same CDR3. The rearrangement joins TRBV19 to TRBJ2-6; no firm D call. The CDR3 sequence is 14 residues long. Trimming took off 5 bases at V and 1 base at J, with 6 bases between the two ends. Germline-derived CDR1 and CDR2 are LNHDA and SQIVND (reference sequence). The CDR3 sequence is CASSLSSGANVLTF. DNA of the CDR3: TGTGCCAGTAGTTTATCTTCTGGGGCCAACGTCCTGACTTTC.

J is TRBJ2-7 and V is TRBV28; the D gene is possibly TRBD2 (5 bases). V lost 6 bases and J lost 4, with 16 bases in between. The germline V gene encodes CDR1 MDHEN and CDR2 SYDVKM. This CDR3 region has 14 residues. The CDR3 region has the DNA TGTGCCAGCAGCCGACACCTGACGGGGTACGAGCAGTACTTC. Its protein product is CASSRHLTGYEQYF.

In this sample, this clone turned up a few times. The chain is built from TRBV30 and TRBJ2-7, with D unclear. The CDR3 extends over 13 amino acids. V gave up 4 bases and J gave up 7 bases, with 17 bases separating them. Germline V gene sequence: CDR1 GTSNPN, CDR2 SVGIG (reference sequence). In nucleotides, the CDR3 is TGTGCCTGGATGGAGAGGTGGACCGGGGAGCAGTACTTC. It encodes CAWMERWTGEQYF. Filled out from reference TRBV30 and TRBJ2-7, the complete variable domain reads SQTIHQWPATLVQPVGSPLSLECTVEGTSNPNLYWYRQAAGRGLQLLFYSVGIGQISSEVPQNLSASRPQDRQFILSSKKLLLSDSGFYLCAWMERWTGEQYFGPGTRLTVT.

The rearrangement uses TRBV4-2 and TRBJ2-1, with 11 positions matching TRBD2. Germline-derived CDR1 and CDR2 are LGHNA and YNFKEQ. The ends lost 4 bases at V and 0 bases at J; junction bases unmatched: 5. The CDR3 is 17 amino acids. The CDR3 bases are TGTGCCAGCAGCCGGGTAGCGGGGGGGAGCTCCTACAATGAGCAGTTCTTC. Its translation: CASSRVAGGSSYNEQFF.

This clone showed up just a few times. The chain has TRBV29-1 and TRBJ2-1, with a tentative D call TRBD1 (5 bases). The CDR3 contains 14 residues. CDR1 is SQVTM and CDR2 is ANQGSEA in the germline V gene. Deletions cut 2 bases from V and 8 bases from J, with 16 bases between. CDR3 residues: CSVERWMQGDEQFF. CDR3 sequence (DNA): TGCAGCGTTGAAAGGTGGATGCAGGGCGATGAGCAGTTCTTC.

This rearrangement joins TRBV11-2 to TRBJ2-2; weak D call: TRBD2 (7 bases). The CDR3 is made up of 14 amino acids. Germline loops: CDR1 SGHAT, CDR2 FQNNGV. V was shortened by 5 bases and J by 5 bases, with 12 bases between the two germline ends. This CDR3 reads CASSPAGATGELFF. In nucleotides, the CDR3 is TGTGCCAGCAGCCCCGCGGGGGCGACCGGGGAGCTGTTTTTT.